A selection of T cell receptor beta chains follows, all from one sample in a study of T cells in Graves' hyperthyroidism and ophthalmopathy. One entry per CDR3 protein, called by TCRdb with MiXCR from the multiplex PCR reads. The table records approximately 690,000 distinct CDR3 sequences, about 15% of them present only once. Sequenced material: blood. The receptors here all came from a woman aged 45-65 years with Graves' ophthalmopathy. CDR3s include the opening cysteine and the closing phenylalanine or tryptophan. The order of the fields is V gene, D gene, J gene, clone size, CDR3 protein, CDR3 DNA. The D gene is left open where the match is weak. Expanded clones are given a class, and other clones once, few, many or no size at all.

TRBV11-2	.	TRBJ2-1	many	CASSLGRTLHLNNEQFF	TGTGCCAGCAGCTTAGGCAGGACCCTACATCTTAACAATGAGCAGTTCTTC
TRBV5-1	TRBD2	TRBJ2-1	many	CASSWKAGGPGNEQFF	TGCGCCAGCAGCTGGAAAGCGGGAGGGCCCGGCAATGAGCAGTTCTTC
TRBV5-1	.	TRBJ2-3	.	CASRPDNLPPDTQYF	TGCGCCAGCAGGCCCGATAACTTACCACCGGATACGCAGTATTTT
TRBV20-1	TRBD2	TRBJ2-5	.	CSALAYGTSGQETQYF	TGCAGTGCCCTAGCCTACGGGACTAGCGGACAAGAGACCCAGTACTTC
TRBV18	TRBD2	TRBJ2-7	.	CASSPLTSGRSSYEQYF	TGTGCCAGCTCACCACTGACTAGCGGGAGGAGCTCCTACGAGCAGTACTTC
TRBV15	.	TRBJ1-5	few	CATGSGYQPQHF	TGTGCCACCGGCTCTGGCTATCAGCCCCAGCATTTT
TRBV28	.	TRBJ2-2	few	CASSFADRVRGTGELFF	TGTGCCAGCAGTTTCGCCGACAGGGTGCGGGGCACCGGGGAGCTGTTTTTT
TRBV14	TRBD1	TRBJ1-6	.	CASGRGTGVLAAPLHF	TGTGCCAGCGGCCGAGGGACAGGGGTGCTTGCGGCACCCCTCCACTTT
TRBV6-6	.	TRBJ2-7	many	CASSYPAFRAGRPPEQYF	TGTGCCAGCAGTTACCCCGCGTTTAGGGCGGGTCGCCCCCCCGAGCAGTACTTC
TRBV29-1	.	TRBJ2-1	few	CSVRLLGGTYNEQFF	TGCAGCGTTCGGTTACTAGGGGGGACTTACAATGAGCAGTTCTTC
TRBV6-1	.	TRBJ1-1	many	CASSEGFRLYTEAFF	TGTGCCAGCAGTGAGGGCTTCCGACTTTACACTGAAGCTTTCTTT
TRBV6-4	.	TRBJ2-7	few	CASNLRGLEPISYEQYF	TGTGCCAGCAATTTACGAGGCCTCGAGCCTATCTCCTACGAGCAGTACTTC
TRBV27	TRBD2	TRBJ2-3	.	CASSLFTLTSGSSTDTQYF	TGTGCCAGCAGTTTATTTACGTTGACTAGCGGGAGTAGCACAGATACGCAGTATTTT
TRBV18	.	TRBJ2-7	.	CASSPGAGLEIEQYF	TGTGCCAGCTCACCAGGGGCGGGTCTAGAAATCGAGCAGTACTTC
TRBV28	.	TRBJ1-4	.	CASRARRGNEKLFF	TGTGCCAGCAGAGCAAGGCGGGGTAATGAAAAACTGTTTTTT
TRBV12-3/TRBV12-4	TRBD2	TRBJ2-2	many	CASSPPTSGSGELFF	TGTGCCAGCAGTCCCCCGACTAGCGGGAGTGGGGAGCTGTTTTTT
TRBV5-1	.	TRBJ2-2	few	CASSFGFPGELFF	TGCGCCAGCAGCTTTGGGTTCCCCGGGGAGCTGTTTTTT
TRBV7-3	.	TRBJ2-3	.	CASSLKQGSTDTQYF	TGTGCCAGCAGCTTAAAACAGGGATCGACAGATACGCAGTATTTT
TRBV27	.	TRBJ2-1	many	CASSFGGSGIEQFF	TGTGCCAGCAGTTTTGGGGGGAGCGGTATTGAGCAGTTCTTC
TRBV6-2/TRBV6-3	.	TRBJ2-4	.	CASSLSDSKNIQYF	TGTGCCAGCAGTCTTAGTGATTCCAAAAACATTCAGTACTTC
TRBV3-1	TRBD1	TRBJ1-2	many	CASSHLDRIYGYTF	TGTGCCAGCAGCCACTTGGACAGGATCTATGGCTACACCTTC
TRBV7-9	.	TRBJ2-1	.	CASSPRASVSYNEQFF	TGTGCCAGCAGCCCCCGCGCTAGCGTATCCTACAATGAGCAGTTCTTC
TRBV27	.	TRBJ1-2	many	CASSPQGIPLYGYTF	TGTGCCAGCAGTCCACAGGGAATTCCCCTCTATGGCTACACCTTC
TRBV7-9	.	TRBJ1-1	many	CASSLKSGETEAFF	TGTGCCAGCAGCTTAAAGTCCGGGGAAACTGAAGCTTTCTTT
TRBV6-1	.	TRBJ2-7	many	CASSITATYEQYF	TGTGCCAGCAGCATTACTGCAACCTACGAGCAGTACTTC
TRBV5-1	.	TRBJ2-7	.	CASSPRPTGTYEQYF	TGCGCCAGCAGCCCTAGACCGACTGGTACCTACGAGCAGTACTTC
TRBV7-6	.	TRBJ2-2	.	CASSLSSGGGELFF	TGTGCCAGCAGCTTATCATCCGGAGGGGGGGAGCTGTTTTTT
TRBV14	.	TRBJ1-2	.	CASSQDLLQVYGYTF	TGTGCCAGCAGCCAAGATCTTCTACAGGTCTATGGCTACACCTTC
TRBV20-1	.	TRBJ2-3	.	CSKGPPLTDTQYF	TGCAGTAAGGGACCACCGCTCACAGATACGCAGTATTTT